This T cell receptor (beta chain) was documented in a study of shared clonotypes between healthy human individuals. Study overall: The study enrolled a couple of women and a few men aged 18 to 49. Study conclusions and caveats: What limited the represented genetic and exposure-history diversity was the small number of donors.

Template for every sorted-subset replicate PCR totaled 150 to 250 ng DNA, some 30,000 T cell genomes. Produced via immunoSEQ multiplex PCR; TCRdb's table is partial and in-frame only. The data show millions of clones, about 95% seen once. A note on this clone: Its target is not known.

Naive CD8 cells lacked CD45RO, underwent positive selection for CCR7 and left out terminally differentiated effector memory CD45RA+ cells. Healthy and HIV-negative, the adult donors had no recent acute infections or vaccinations. Sequenced material: naive CD8+ T cells sorted from blood. The clonotype comes from a man aged 18 to 29 in good health.

CDR3 nucleotides: TGTGCCAGCAGTTTATTTGGGACAGGGTATCGCTCTGGGGCCAACGTCCTGACTTTC. Translation gives CASSLFGTGYRSGANVLTF. This chain joins TRBV27 and TRBJ2-6; 9 nucleotides line up with TRBD1. This CDR3 region has 19 residues. After removal of 1 base from V and 0 bases from J, the junction contained 7 bases not matched to a gene. CDR1 and CDR2 (germline): MNHEY, SMNVEV (reference sequence).